This T cell receptor (beta chain) was sequenced during a study of blood T cells in healthy people across ages. Combining a sample-barcoded 5' primer with a J-beta primer mix, a second PCR ran for roughly 7 to 11 cycles. From the 5' RACE reads, TCRdb called clonotypes with MiXCR, one entry per CDR3 protein. This repertoire shows hundreds of thousands of distinct CDR3 sequences, roughly 43% found once; its top ten account for about 26%. The germline V gene has CDR1 SQVTM and CDR2 ANQGSEA. This CDR3 is built from 11 residues. V was clipped by 5 bases and J by 10 bases, with 14 bases between them. This rearrangement joins TRBV29-1 to TRBJ1-1; D uncertain. The sequence came from an elderly man in good health. The sample comprised blood. The CDR3 loop reads CSVFDPGVAFF. The CDR3 DNA follows: TGCAGCGTTTTCGATCCCGGGGTAGCTTTCTTT.